This T cell receptor beta chain comes out of a study of T cell clonotyping in hematopoietic cell transplantation (dated by TCRdb to the early 2020s). Regarding the complete study: The study collected 130 or so blood samples from about 40 consecutive transplant recipients and their related donors. Patients were recruited between 2015 and 2017 and followed until late 2020 or death.

For TCR beta sequencing, blood samples came from the related transplant donors. Nuclei Lysis Solution was used to extract genomic DNA from fresh or cryopreserved unfractionated peripheral blood mononuclear cells. Note on this clone: Its antigen remains undetermined. There are no base qualities to consult, and no much larger clone falls within one base.

As encoded in the germline V gene, CDR1 is SGHTA while CDR2 is FQGNSA. Including cysteine and phenylalanine, the CDR3 has 14 amino acids. The entry retains the CDR3 DNA only, 42 bases that are in frame from base 1. The germline V end is reduced by 5 bases and the J end by 7 bases; junction bases left unmatched: 7. What the authors observed across the whole study: Recipient TCR diversity fell after transplant, with pathologically expanded clonotypes rising progressively from day 30 to day 180. Just a small fraction of recipient repertoires overlapped with donor repertoires, and more than 97% appeared de novo at the given depth. The sample size was limited and the cells went unsorted, which meant the CD4 and CD8 repertoire contributions could not be told apart. Inverse Simpson Index values from donors and from recipients before transplant predicted broader TCR repertoire diversity after transplant.

With the immunoSEQ assay, which is a bias-controlled multiplex PCR relying on V- and J-specific primers, TCR beta CDR3 regions were amplified from genomic DNA. In a second PCR step, a proprietary barcode and Illumina adapter sequences were attached to the CDR3 amplicons. An Illumina MiSeq instrument was used for sequencing of the CDR3 libraries. The original pipeline was this. Export and quality control were done with immunoSEQ Analyzer 3.0, while downstream analyses used R Bioconductor and Immunarch. Repertoire metrics were calculated using only productive rearrangements within the normalized downsampled data set. In the normalized cohort, a clonotype counted as pathologically expanded if the clonotype was larger than 5 templates. Repertoire diversity was measured with the Inverse Simpson Index. To capture all clonotypes, the CMV-specificity analyses were run on the non-normalized data set. The source is immuneACCESS, and TCRdb retained only in-frame sequences with V and J called. Part of the clones is not carried over; for the studies checked, unresolved V genes explain less than half of this, and the remainder is unexplained. Clone size and the V and J calls come from that table; the DNA yielded D and trimming. This sample is represented by 69,000 or so clones; roughly 93% of them were singletons. The leading ten clones occupy roughly 1.7% of the sample.

Sequenced input: peripheral blood mononuclear cells. This chain is built from TRBV7-2 and TRBJ1-5, and 8 bases in between align with TRBD1. The source is a man aged 45 to 65 in good health. Some clones in this sample may be carry-over from other donors' samples. The DNA reads TGTGCCAGCAGCCAGGACAGGGCGGGCCAGCCCCAGCATTTT. This is translated as CASSQDRAGQPQHF.